This TCR beta chain was identified during a study of T cell changes during pregnancy in multiple sclerosis. This CDR3 is 14 amino acids long. V was trimmed by 2 bases and J by 1 base, leaving 8 bases between them. CDR1 and CDR2 from the germline V gene are SEHNR and FQNEAQ (reference sequence). The protocol was immunoSEQ multiplex PCR, while the TCRdb copy is restricted to in-frame clones and leaves out a portion. This table holds roughly 100,000 clones, about 90% found once. The chain combines TRBV7-9 with TRBJ1-1, with D possibly matching TRBD1 (5 bases). This receptor was identified in a female donor with multiple sclerosis, enrolled in a pregnancy study. The source material was peripheral blood, sampled before pregnancy. The CDR3 reads CASSLLRGNTEAFF. The CDR3 region has the DNA TGTGCCAGCAGCTTACTAAGGGGGAACACTGAAGCTTTCTTT.